This is a list of T cell receptor beta chains from one sample in a study of blood T cell repertoires in COVID-19. Data came from immunoSEQ multiplex PCR; TCRdb stores just in-frame clones and leaves some out. The data contain about 320,000 clones, over 70% of them singletons. Sequences were obtained from PBMCs or T cells enriched from blood (not recorded which). All receptors derive from a man between 25 and 39 years old who had recovered from COVID-19. Each CDR3 is given with its conserved first and last residue. Expanded clones are given a class, and other clones once, few, many or no size at all.

V: TRBV3-1/TRBV3-2
size: NA
CDR3: CASSEQGARTEAFF

V: TRBV7-9
size: NA
CDR3: CASSYWTGGQLEQYF

V: TRBV9
size: NA
CDR3: CASSAGQGGSYEQYF

V: TRBV19
size: NA
CDR3: CASSMGGTPNYGYTF

V: TRBV9
size: NA
CDR3: CASSGTPSGDFGELFF

V: TRBV10-3
size: NA
CDR3: CAISDHILLGTGYHEQYF

V: TRBV11-2
size: NA
CDR3: CASSFGGGINEKLFF

V: TRBV5-1
size: NA
CDR3: CASSSGRWTSGGADTQYF

V: TRBV7-9
size: NA
CDR3: CASSLGTGTGVSGNTIYF

V: TRBV5-4
size: NA
CDR3: CASSPGVGNQPQHF

V: TRBV20-1
size: NA
CDR3: CSANRVEQYF

V: TRBV19
size: once
CDR3: CASSKTGGPYNEQFF

V: TRBV19
size: NA
CDR3: CASSIAAAYEQYF

V: TRBV5-1
size: NA
CDR3: CASSLDQLQGAQYEQYF

V: TRBV2
size: NA
CDR3: CASRTQYNTEAFF

V: TRBV15
size: NA
CDR3: CATSRRQWGDTQYF

V: TRBV29-1
size: NA
CDR3: CSVVGGGGSTDTQYF

V: TRBV4-2
size: NA
CDR3: CASSLETGGTGELFF

V: TRBV19
size: NA
CDR3: CASSTNTEAFF

V: TRBV2
size: NA
CDR3: CASAYPHNEQFF

V: TRBV29-1
size: NA
CDR3: CSVSGQGPAEAYEQYF

V: TRBV9
size: NA
CDR3: CASSATVDTEAFF

V: TRBV5-1
size: NA
CDR3: CASSTRDRDNYGYTF

V: TRBV7-8
size: NA
CDR3: CASSSRQVPYYEQYF

V: TRBV28
size: once
CDR3: CASSLASREQFF

V: TRBV7-8
size: NA
CDR3: CASSRGRGGPLETQYF

V: TRBV21-1
size: once
CDR3: CASGGGEKLFF

V: TRBV9
size: once
CDR3: CASSSTGVKETQYF

V: TRBV4-1
size: NA
CDR3: CASSQDRVPPHGTF

V: TRBV27
size: NA
CDR3: CASSSTGERGYGYTF

V: TRBV6-5
size: NA
CDR3: CASSYGTGFINEQFF

V: TRBV28
size: NA
CDR3: CASRFSGIPGYTF

V: TRBV7-2
size: NA
CDR3: CASSLRHESYTF

V: TRBV5-1
size: NA
CDR3: CASTVAGGDEQFF

V: TRBV28
size: NA
CDR3: CASSLRGPQETQYF

V: TRBV21-1
size: few
CDR3: CASSKESTGGYQPQHF

V: TRBV3-1/TRBV3-2
size: NA
CDR3: CAIFSGLVKAGGPDTQYF

V: TRBV6-5
size: NA
CDR3: CASSTRAGYNEQFF

V: TRBV10-2
size: NA
CDR3: CASTSKPISGANVLTF

V: TRBV9
size: NA
CDR3: CASSVGRGQYEQYF

V: TRBV24-1
size: NA
CDR3: CATSGTGDGYTF

V: TRBV11-3
size: NA
CDR3: CASSLVGGNQPQHF

V: TRBV18
size: NA
CDR3: CASSPDRAPYNEQFF

V: TRBV6-1
size: NA
CDR3: CASSEAVPTGAYYEQYF

V: TRBV6-6
size: once
CDR3: CASSRIPRGGNRSPLHF

V: TRBV2
size: few
CDR3: CASSDRAGGPTDTQYF

V: TRBV5-1
size: NA
CDR3: CASSVAYRGQRSEKLFF

V: TRBV12-3/TRBV12-4
size: NA
CDR3: CAIRGVTNTEAFF

V: TRBV18
size: NA
CDR3: CASSPKGLNTEAFF

V: TRBV6-1
size: NA
CDR3: CASSEAGGVQPQHF

V: TRBV6-1
size: NA
CDR3: CASSERLAGTTDTQYF

V: TRBV18
size: NA
CDR3: CASSPPEGGYGYTF

V: TRBV6-5
size: NA
CDR3: CASSSTTGFTEAFF